This T cell receptor (beta chain) comes out of a study of blood T cells in healthy people across ages. Germline-derived CDR1 and CDR2 are LGHDT and YNNKEL (reference sequence). There are 15 residues in the CDR3. Only a few counts were recorded for this clonotype. Antigen unknown. A read error may produce the germline difference seen at one junction end. Study-level points and caveats: Calculation of diversity from one million T cells yielded estimates considered to be underestimates. TCR beta diversity was tightly associated with the proportion of naive T cells. Compared with aged donors, long-lived donors showed fewer expanded clones, suggesting selection.

Extractions gave at least 5 micrograms of total RNA per sample. Together with a sample-barcoded 5' primer, a J-beta primer mix was included in a second PCR lasting about 7 to 12 cycles. TCRdb recomputed calls from the 5' RACE reads with MiXCR, one row per CDR3 protein. This repertoire shows 1.5 million to 2 million distinct CDR3 sequences, about 31% found once; its top ten account for approximately 11%. The material sequenced was blood. The chain uses TRBV3-1 and TRBJ2-7; TRBD2 might be the D (6 bases). The sequence was collected from a woman in her twenties or thirties in good health. CDR3 sequence reads: CTSSFGRLSGYEQYF. The CDR3 region has the DNA TGTACCAGCAGCTTCGGCCGGTTAAGCGGGTACGAGCAGTACTTC.